This T cell receptor beta chain was retrieved from a study of T-cell reconstitution after alpha-beta-depleted transplantation in children. The study's findings and limits: Several hundred expanded graft clones reportedly supplied alpha-beta T cells about two months after transplant. Once a year had passed after transplant, T-cell counts and diversity came mostly from newly produced T cells.

After removal of 3 bases from V and 4 bases from J, the junction contained 6 bases not matched to a gene. CDR1 is DFQATT and CDR2 is SNEGSKA in the germline V gene (reference sequence). The CDR3 extends over 14 amino acids. TCRbeta library construction was performed incorporating unique molecular identifiers. One entry per CDR3 protein results from TCRdb running MiXCR on the PCR reads. The sample contains some 550,000 distinct CDR3 sequences, roughly 23% of which appear only once. This clonotype was seen repeatedly, ten times or more. The antigen remains undetermined. The gene calls are TRBV20-1 and TRBJ2-3, with TRBD2 matching 8 bases. Sequenced material: PBMCs, mostly from graft donor cells, taken 360 days after TCRalphabeta/CD19-depleted stem cell transplant. The TCR comes from a boy under two years old who had a stem cell transplant for acute myeloid leukemia, so the T cells may come from the graft donor. The CDR3 spells CSARRLALADTQYF. In nucleotides, the CDR3 is TGCAGTGCTAGGAGACTAGCGCTGGCAGATACGCAGTATTTT.